This T cell receptor (beta chain) was captured in a study of metastatic and nonmetastatic thyroid tumors. Turning to the study itself: Repertoire comparison spanned blood and tumor or nodule tissue of malignant and benign thyroid patients. Study-wide results and caveats: Versus benign nodules, malignant thyroid tumors reportedly had significantly higher TCR beta diversity, in blood and tumor.

Trimming removed 0 bases at V and 5 bases at J, with 26 bases between. CDR3 size: 19 residues. CDR1 and CDR2 (germline): LNHNV, YYDKDF (reference sequence). Each patient came to thyroid surgery without any prior treatment (of any kind). Methods used by the authors: For papillary thyroid cancer, a distant-metastasis classifier was constructed from CDR3 differences observed across clinicopathological groups. TCRdb re-called clones via MiXCR from the PCR reads. The V and J calls were not made by the authors but by TCRdb's processing. The sample records roughly 12,000 clones, about 21% being singletons. In regard to this clone: Antigen specificity is unknown.

Sequenced sample: adjacent normal tissue. The rearrangement links TRBV15 to TRBJ2-7; a weak D match, TRBD2 (6 bases). The receptor comes from a female donor with papillary thyroid cancer or a benign thyroid nodule (not recorded which). Some clones in this sample may be carry-over from other donors' samples. As DNA, the CDR3 is TGTGCCACCAGCAGAGAGCCGGCCTTCGTAGTCGGGAGTACCGACGAGCAGTACTTC. This gives the protein CATSREPAFVVGSTDEQYF.